Shown below are 32 T cell receptor beta chains from a single sample sequenced in a study of neurological immune-mediated disorders. Time point here: longitudinal time-point 2. TCRdb redid the calling of the 5' RACE reads with MiXCR, one entry per CDR3 protein. Of approximately 82,000 distinct CDR3 sequences in the sample, roughly 13% were seen once. The sequencing sample was made of PBMCs. The receptors come from a female donor with HTLV-1-associated myelopathy (HAM/TSP).

This clonotype was counted at least ten times. The chain recombines TRBV20-1 with TRBJ2-1; D possibly corresponds to TRBD2 (6 bases). Trimming cost V 6 bases and J 4 bases, with 22 bases left between them. The CDR3 is 16 amino acids. Germline V gives CDR1 DFQATT, CDR2 SNEGSKA (reference sequence). CDR3 protein: CSAGVYGGKLYNEQFF. Here the CDR3 DNA reads TGCAGTGCCGGGGTCTATGGGGGGAAATTATACAATGAGCAGTTCTTC.

This clonotype has just a few counts. As DNA, the CDR3 is TGTGCCAGCAGACAGGGGTCAGCCAAAAACATTCAGTACTTC. Residues: CASRQGSAKNIQYF. V usage is TRBV6-2 or TRBV6-3 and J usage is TRBJ2-4; 7 bases align to TRBD1. The CDR3 spans 14 residues. Trimming took 6 bases from V and 0 from J; bases not matched to a gene: 2. CDR1 and CDR2 (germline): MNHEY, SVGEGT.

In this sample, this clonotype turned up once. The genes are TRBV14 and TRBJ2-1, with 8 nucleotides matching TRBD1. Germline lookup yields CDR1 SGHDN and CDR2 FVKESK. The CDR3 is 12 residues long. Trimming at V came to 8 bases and at J to 13 bases, leaving 10 bases not matched to a gene. The CDR3 is CASDRGVGYQFF. The CDR3 nucleotides read TGTGCCAGCGACAGGGGTGTGGGTTATCAGTTCTTC.

Ten or more counts support this clonotype. This sequence joins TRBV5-5 and TRBJ2-7, with TRBD1 as a possible D gene (5 bases). Germline V gene data show CDR1 as SGHKS and CDR2 as YYEKEE (reference sequence). Deletions cut 4 bases from V and 3 bases from J, with 17 bases between. This CDR3 spans 15 amino acids. CDR3 sequence: CASSETAEVLYEQYF. The CDR3, as DNA: TGTGCCAGCAGCGAGACAGCCGAGGTCCTCTACGAGCAGTACTTC.

This clonotype was recorded at least ten times. The chain is built from TRBV7-9 and TRBJ2-3; 8 positions match TRBD2. Looked up from germline, CDR1 is SEHNR and CDR2 is FQNEAQ (reference sequence). With 4 bases clipped from V and 2 bases from J, the junction kept 8 bases outside the gene matches. The CDR3 is made up of 16 amino acids. The CDR3: CASSSLLAAFTDTQYF. CDR3 DNA: TGTGCCAGCAGCTCCCTACTAGCGGCCTTCACAGATACGCAGTATTTT. The full variable domain, its missing parts supplied by reference TRBV7-9 and TRBJ2-3, is DTGVSQNPRHKITKRGQNVTFRCDPISEHNRLYWYRQTLGQGPEFLTYFQNEAQLEKSRLLSDRFSAERPKGSFSTLEIQRTEQGDSAMYLCASSSLLAAFTDTQYFGPGTRLTVL.

By its share, this clonotype is medium-sized (0.01 to 0.1%). This sequence joins TRBV4-1 and TRBJ2-7; D is unresolved. This CDR3 has 15 amino acids. Germline values: CDR1 MGHRA, CDR2 YSYEKL. The V and J ends lost 0 bases and 0 bases respectively, with 9 bases between them. As DNA, the CDR3 is TGCGCCAGCAGCCAAGAGAGGCATTCCTCCTACGAGCAGTACTTC. It specifies CASSQERHSSYEQYF.

The chain employs TRBV6-5 and TRBJ2-5; TRBD1 agrees at 9 bases. Per germline, CDR1 MNHEY and CDR2 SVGAGI. The CDR3 totals 14 residues. The V and J ends lost 6 bases and 5 bases, in that order; junction bases with no gene match: 7. The CDR3 loop is CASRRDRVSETQYF. The CDR3 DNA sequence: TGTGCCAGCAGGCGGGACAGGGTTTCCGAGACCCAGTACTTC.

J is TRBJ2-3 and V is TRBV11-2, with D possibly TRBD2 on 6 matching bases. Looked up from germline, CDR1 is SGHAT and CDR2 is FQNNGV. The V end was cut by 1 base, the J end by 4 bases, with 12 bases between. The CDR3 has 15 amino acids. The CDR3 reads CASSLVAGRADTQYF. The DNA of the CDR3 is TGTGCCAGCAGCTTAGTTGCGGGGCGGGCAGATACGCAGTATTTT.

This clonotype was recorded many times. The J gene is TRBJ1-2, the V gene TRBV4-2; D gene uncertain. Trimming took 0 bases from V and 0 from J, leaving 17 bases between them. Germline V gives CDR1 LGHNA, CDR2 YNFKEQ. The CDR3 sequence is 18 residues long. CDR3 region: CASSQDWRAIKANYGYTF. CDR3 bases: TGTGCCAGCAGCCAAGATTGGAGGGCTATTAAGGCTAACTATGGCTACACCTTC.

This clonotype was seen ten or more times. The chain links TRBV6-5 to TRBJ2-1, with 8 positions matching TRBD2. V dropped 6 bases and J dropped 5; count of bases not matched to a gene: 9. Per germline, CDR1 MNHEY and CDR2 SVGAGI. The CDR3 sequence is 15 residues long. The CDR3 DNA sequence: TGTGCCAGCAGCCCAGGTCTGCGGGGGGACAATGAGCAGTTCTTC. Translation gives CASSPGLRGDNEQFF.

There are many counts of this clonotype. This chain uses TRBV5-1 with TRBJ2-5; 7 bases agree with TRBD2. The CDR3 is made up of 15 amino acids. The ends lost 4 bases at V and 5 bases at J; junction bases unmatched: 11. Germline values: CDR1 SGHRS, CDR2 YFSETQ. This CDR3 reads CASSVRTSREETQYF. In DNA form, the CDR3 reads TGCGCCAGCAGCGTACGGACTAGTCGAGAGGAGACCCAGTACTTC. The whole variable domain, remainder taken from reference TRBV5-1 and TRBJ2-5, is KAGVTQTPRYLIKTRGQQVTLSCSPISGHRSVSWYQQTPGQGLQFLFEYFSETQRNKGNFPGRFSGRQFSNSRSEMNVSTLELGDSALYLCASSVRTSREETQYFGPGTRLLVL.

This clonotype appeared many times. J is TRBJ1-2 and V is TRBV3-1; 7 bases line up with TRBD1. The V segment lost 5 bases and the J segment 2 bases; nucleotides outside the gene matches: 2. This CDR3 spans 13 amino acids. Germline CDR1 and CDR2: LGHDT and YNNKEL (reference sequence). CDR3 sequence: CASSGGQNYGYTF. The DNA of the CDR3 is TGTGCCAGCAGCGGGGGACAGAACTATGGCTACACCTTC.

There are many counts of this clonotype. The CDR3 DNA is TGTGCCAGCAGTGAAGGGGTCGGGGGGGTAACAGATACGCAGTATTTT. It specifies CASSEGVGGVTDTQYF. The chain carries TRBV6-1 and TRBJ2-3; 8 nucleotides line up with TRBD2. J gave up 3 bases and V 1 base, and 6 bases lay outside the gene matches. CDR1 is MNHNS, CDR2 SASEGT, per germline. The CDR3 is 16 residues long.

This clonotype was seen at least ten times. This chain joins TRBV6-1 and TRBJ2-6; D is undetermined. CDR1 is MNHNS and CDR2 is SASEGT in the germline V gene. V was pared by 7 bases and J by 0 bases, with 10 bases between. The CDR3 covers 15 residues. The CDR3 loop reads CASNYGRSGANVLTF. The CDR3 nucleotides are TGTGCCAGCAACTATGGACGCTCTGGGGCCAACGTCCTGACTTTC.

This clonotype has ten or more counts. The chain links TRBV5-1 to TRBJ2-7, with a possible D match to TRBD2 (5 bases). The CDR3 totals 13 residues. Trimming cost V 8 bases and J 2 bases, with 14 bases left between them. Germline loops: CDR1 SGHRS, CDR2 YFSETQ. As DNA, the CDR3 is TGCGCCAGGCCGGAGGTGCAGGCCTACGAGCAGTACTTC. Protein sequence: CARPEVQAYEQYF.

The table lists this clonotype with many counts. The gene calls are TRBV6-1 and TRBJ1-2; D uncertain. This CDR3 region has 15 residues. Germline assignment: CDR1 MNHNS and CDR2 SASEGT. V was trimmed by 4 bases and J by 0 bases, leaving 12 bases between them. The CDR3 coding sequence is TGTGCCAGCAGTGGGAGGTCCCTAGCTAACTATGGCTACACCTTC. Residues: CASSGRSLANYGYTF.

This clonotype showed up many times. This chain links TRBV2 with TRBJ2-1; 9 positions agree with TRBD2. Germline loops: CDR1 SNHLY, CDR2 FYNNEI. With 7 bases clipped from V and 4 bases from J, the junction kept 11 bases outside the gene matches. The CDR3 contains 16 residues. In DNA form, the CDR3 reads TGTGCCAGCATAACGAGGCGGGGGGGAGAGTACAATGAGCAGTTCTTC. This translates into CASITRRGGEYNEQFF.

This clonotype showed up many times. The V gene is TRBV10-3, the J gene TRBJ1-2; 10 bases align to TRBD1. J was trimmed by 6 bases and V by 4 bases; bases with no gene match: 11. The CDR3 consists of 16 residues. Germline V gene data show CDR1 as ENHRY and CDR2 as SYGVKD. The CDR3 reads CAISVDWGQGTDGYTF. CDR3 nucleotide sequence: TGTGCCATCAGTGTGGACTGGGGACAGGGGACGGATGGCTACACCTTC.

This clonotype was seen many times. DNA of the CDR3: TGCAGTGCTAGACAGGACCGTGCACAGGTAGGAGAGACCCAGTACTTC. This encodes CSARQDRAQVGETQYF. The V call is TRBV20-1, the J call TRBJ2-5, with D possibly TRBD1 on 5 matching bases. The CDR3 is made up of 16 amino acids. V was shortened by 2 bases and J by 4 bases, with 20 bases between the two germline ends. Germline values: CDR1 DFQATT, CDR2 SNEGSKA (reference sequence).

There are many counts of this clonotype. The chain couples TRBV5-1 to TRBJ2-1; no firm D call. The ends were cut back, 2 bases at V and 6 bases at J, with 9 bases in the middle. Looked up from germline, CDR1 is SGHRS and CDR2 is YFSETQ. This CDR3 contains 13 residues. The CDR3 DNA is TGCGCCAGCAGCTTAGGATGGGGCAATGAGCAGTTCTTC. This codes for CASSLGWGNEQFF.

A remark on this clonotype: Since a much larger clone is just one base distant, this may be a read error. The chain has TRBV7-9 and TRBJ1-1; the D is unclear. The V end was cut by 8 bases, the J end by 3 bases, with 19 bases between. Germline loops: CDR1 SEHNR, CDR2 FQNEAQ (reference sequence). This CDR3 is 15 amino acids long. The chain's CDR3 is CASVPLGGWYTEAFF. Written as DNA, the CDR3 is TGTGCCAGCGTCCCGTTGGGAGGGTGGTACACTGAAGCTTTCTTT.

The table lists this clonotype with many counts. The chain joins TRBV27 to TRBJ1-1; no firm D call. CDR3 size: 15 residues. Germline CDR1 reads MNHEY; CDR2 reads SMNVEV (reference sequence). V lost 4 bases and J 0 bases, leaving 12 bases between the germline ends. The CDR3 sequence: CASSSSSGMNTEAFF. The DNA of the CDR3 is TGTGCCAGCAGTTCCAGTTCCGGGATGAACACTGAAGCTTTCTTT.

This clonotype was detected a few times. The chain combines TRBV5-1 with TRBJ1-3; perhaps TRBD1 as D (6 bases). Germline values: CDR1 SGHRS, CDR2 YFSETQ. This CDR3 has 15 amino acids. The germline V and J ends were trimmed by 5 bases and 4 bases, with 16 bases remaining between them. CDR3 DNA: TGCGCCAGCAGTTTACAGGGAAGTTCAGGAAACACCATATATTTT. The encoded protein is CASSLQGSSGNTIYF.

This clonotype was detected ten times or more. V is TRBV7-7 and J is TRBJ2-2, with D hard to call. V lost 3 bases and J lost 1, with 6 bases in between. Germline values: CDR1 SSHAT, CDR2 FNYEAQ (reference sequence). The CDR3 sequence is 14 residues long. DNA of the CDR3: TGTGCCAGCAGCTTTAATCGGAACACCGGGGAGCTGTTTTTT. Amino acids: CASSFNRNTGELFF.

This clonotype was observed many times. The CDR3 sequence: CASSSRGGVNTEAFF. For the CDR3, the DNA is TGTGCCAGCAGCTCTCGGGGGGGCGTGAACACTGAAGCTTTCTTT. The chain employs TRBV7-9 and TRBJ1-1, with D maybe TRBD1 (6 bases). CDR1 SEHNR and CDR2 FQNEAQ come from the germline V gene (reference sequence). This CDR3 contains 15 residues. Trimming stripped 4 bases from V and 0 bases from J, with 12 bases between. The whole variable domain, remainder taken from reference TRBV7-9 and TRBJ1-1, is DTGVSQNPRHKITKRGQNVTFRCDPISEHNRLYWYRQTLGQGPEFLTYFQNEAQLEKSRLLSDRFSAERPKGSFSTLEIQRTEQGDSAMYLCASSSRGGVNTEAFFGQGTRLTVV.

The sample holds many counts of this clonotype. One end of the junction is discordant with germline, which a read error may explain. The chain combines TRBV7-3 with TRBJ2-2; a weak D match, TRBD1 (6 bases). The germline V gene has CDR1 SGHTA and CDR2 FQGTGA. The CDR3 spans 13 residues. The CDR3, as DNA: TGTGCCAGCAGCCTAACAGGGACCGGGGAGCTGTTTTTT. Encoded protein: CASSLTGTGELFF. Using reference TRBV7-3 and TRBJ2-2 for the parts outside the CDR3, the full variable domain is GAGVSQTPSNKVTEKGKYVELRCDPISGHTALYWYRQSLGQGPEFLIYFQGTGAADDSGLPNDRFFAVRPEGSVSTLKIQRTERGDSAVYLCASSLTGTGELFFGEGSRLTVL.

The table lists this clonotype with many counts. The V and J genes are TRBV4-1 and TRBJ2-4; 11 positions agree with TRBD2. Per the germline V gene, CDR1 is MGHRA and CDR2 is YSYEKL. V was clipped by 0 bases and J by 0 bases; unmatched bases: 10. This CDR3 comprises 20 residues. CDR3 amino acids: CASSQDWSVLAGVAKNIQYF. The CDR3 region has the DNA TGCGCCAGCAGCCAAGATTGGTCGGTACTAGCGGGAGTAGCCAAAAACATTCAGTACTTC.

The table lists this clonotype with many counts. CDR3 sequence: CASSASQGYEQYF. The DNA of the CDR3 is TGTGCCAGCAGCGCCTCGCAGGGCTACGAGCAGTACTTC. The chain recombines TRBV9 with TRBJ2-7, with a possible D match to TRBD1 (5 bases). Germline V CDR1 and CDR2: SGDLS, YYNGEE. Trimming cost V 3 bases and J 3 bases, with 10 bases left between them. This CDR3 is 13 amino acids long.

This clonotype was observed many times. The chain is built from TRBV20-1 and TRBJ1-5, with unresolved D. The CDR3 runs to 14 residues. Germline values: CDR1 DFQATT, CDR2 SNEGSKA (reference sequence). V was trimmed by 3 bases and J by 6 bases, leaving 15 bases between them. This chain's CDR3 is CSASPRSWVQPQHF. The CDR3 nucleotides read TGCAGTGCTAGTCCGAGGTCTTGGGTTCAGCCCCAGCATTTT.

This clonotype was observed many times. The V gene is TRBV29-1, the J gene TRBJ2-7; D is unclear. From germline, CDR1 is SQVTM and CDR2 ANQGSEA. V lost 5 bases and J 2 bases, leaving 16 bases between the germline ends. CDR3 size: 14 residues. For the CDR3, the DNA is TGCAGCGTTTATGACTCAACGGTAACCTACGAGCAGTACTTC. Amino acids: CSVYDSTVTYEQYF.

This clonotype was seen once. This rearrangement joins TRBV7-6 to TRBJ2-7, with D uncertain. The CDR3 length is 12 residues. Trimming cost V 5 bases and J 7 bases, with 12 bases left between them. Germline loops: CDR1 SGHVS, CDR2 FNYEAQ. The CDR3 here is CASSPPGEEQYF. The CDR3 coding sequence is TGTGCCAGCAGCCCCCCTGGGGAAGAGCAGTACTTC. The whole variable domain, remainder taken from reference TRBV7-6 and TRBJ2-7, is GAGVSQSPRYKVTKRGQDVALRCDPISGHVSLYWYRQALGQGPEFLTYFNYEAQQDKSGLPNDRFSAERPEGSISTLTIQRTEQRDSAMYRCASSPPGEEQYFGPGTRLTVT.

The V and J genes are TRBV12-3 or TRBV12-4 and TRBJ2-2; possible D gene TRBD2, 6 bases. The CDR3 extends over 16 amino acids. The V gene lost 6 bases and the J gene lost 5 bases, with 19 bases spanning the gap. The CDR3 DNA is TGTGCCAGCAGGATCGCAGGGTCCGGAGGGACCGGGGAGCTGTTTTTT. Protein sequence: CASRIAGSGGTGELFF.